The 5 T cell receptor beta chains listed next were all sequenced from one sample in a study of blood T cell repertoires in COVID-19. The method was immunoSEQ multiplex PCR; TCRdb's version includes in-frame clones alone and lacks a portion of them. The repertoire includes 100,000 to 150,000 clones, about 80% of them detected once, and roughly 15% sits in the top ten. Sample: peripheral blood. The receptors derive from a woman between 50 and 59 years old with acute or convalescent COVID-19.

The chain carries TRBV7-6 and TRBJ1-6, with D uncertain. V was clipped by 0 bases and J by 7 bases, with 7 bases between them. The length of the CDR3 is 14 residues. Per the germline V gene, CDR1 is SGHVS and CDR2 is FNYEAQ. CDR3 DNA sequence: TGTGCCAGCAGCTTAGCGCAGAAGAATTCACCCCTCCACTTT. Translation gives CASSLAQKNSPLHF.

The chain is built from TRBV14 and TRBJ2-1; 12 positions match TRBD1. Trimming removed 10 bases from V and 6 bases from J; junction bases left unmatched: 19. The CDR3 is made up of 18 amino acids. CDR1 SGHDN and CDR2 FVKESK come from the germline V gene. The CDR3 spells CAKPHRDRGPLCFNEQFF. The CDR3 nucleotides read TGTGCCAAGCCTCACCGGGACAGGGGGCCTTTGTGTTTCAATGAGCAGTTCTTC.

This clone is a singleton in its sample. The chain joins TRBV10-1 to TRBJ2-5; TRBD1 agrees at 7 bases. Unmatched junction bases numbered 8, after V lost 2 bases and J lost 2 bases. Germline V gives CDR1 WNHNN, CDR2 SYGVQD (reference sequence). This CDR3 comprises 16 residues. CDR3 protein: CASSEAGGTAQETQYF. CDR3 nucleotides: TGCGCCAGCAGTGAGGCGGGTGGGACAGCACAAGAGACCCAGTACTTC.

The gene calls are TRBV4-1 and TRBJ1-4; a weak D match, TRBD1 (5 bases). V was cut by 0 bases and J by 3 bases, with 8 bases left in between. CDR1 is MGHRA and CDR2 is YSYEKL in the germline V gene. The CDR3 extends over 15 amino acids. The CDR3 sequence is CASSQDPGSNEKLFF. The CDR3 DNA is TGCGCCAGCAGCCAAGATCCAGGGTCTAATGAAAAACTGTTTTTT.

This rearrangement joins TRBV6-5 to TRBJ2-7, with 9 bases aligning to TRBD2. V trimming: 5 bases; J trimming: 5 bases; junction bases outside the gene matches: 4. The CDR3 has 13 residues. Germline V gene lookup returns CDR1 MNHEY and CDR2 SVGAGI. The CDR3 region is CASSPSGEHEQYF. In DNA, the CDR3 is TGTGCCAGCAGTCCTAGCGGGGAACACGAGCAGTACTTC.